The entry that follows covers one TCR beta chain sequence. Its antigen remains unidentified. These data belong to a study of T cell responses to AZD1222 COVID-19 vaccine. Study observations and caveats: Only a handful of AZD1222 recipients were seropositive at baseline. Repertoires were obtained only post-peak T cell response.

Germline values: CDR1 LGHDT, CDR2 YNNKEL (reference sequence). The V gene lost 4 bases and the J gene lost 0 bases, with 9 bases spanning the gap. The CDR3 covers 14 residues. Here immunoSEQ multiplex PCR was the method, and the copy in TCRdb shows in-frame clones only, minus some. Of under 100,000 clones in the sample, approximately 90% are singletons; the top ten hold under 5.5%. The TCR comes from an adult who received the AZD1222 COVID-19 vaccine. This chain links TRBV3-1 (or the pseudogene TRBV3-2) with TRBJ1-1; a possible D gene is TRBD1 (6 bases). Sequenced here: peripheral blood, sampled 28 days after the second AZD1222 dose. CDR3 bases: TGTGCCAGCAGCCCGGGACACATGAACACTGAAGCTTTCTTT. The encoded protein is CASSPGHMNTEAFF.